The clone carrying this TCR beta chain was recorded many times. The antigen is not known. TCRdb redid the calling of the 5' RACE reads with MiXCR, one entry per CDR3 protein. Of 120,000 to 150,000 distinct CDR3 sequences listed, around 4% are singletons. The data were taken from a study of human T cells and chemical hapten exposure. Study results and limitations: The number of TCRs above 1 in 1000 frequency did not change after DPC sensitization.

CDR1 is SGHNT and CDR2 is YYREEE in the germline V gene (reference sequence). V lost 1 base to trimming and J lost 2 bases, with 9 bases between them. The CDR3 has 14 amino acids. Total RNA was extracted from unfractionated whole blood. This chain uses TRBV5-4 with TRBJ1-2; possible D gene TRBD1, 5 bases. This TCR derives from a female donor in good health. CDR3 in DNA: TGTGCCAGCAGCTTGTCACAGGCGAACTATGGCTACACCTTC. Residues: CASSLSQANYGYTF.